A single sample is the source of the 13 T cell receptor beta chains below, sequenced in a study of molecular identifiers for immune sequencing clone quantification. Via MiXCR, TCRdb re-called the PCR reads, giving one row per CDR3 protein. The sample has hundreds of thousands of distinct CDR3 sequences; roughly 25% are singletons. Input material: naive CD8+ T cells from blood, with Jurkat cell RNA spiked in. This sample's subset: FACS-sorted CD8+CD4-CCR7+CD45RA+ naive T cells. The receptors were gathered from a human donor in good health. Some libraries in this study had Jurkat cell RNA spiked in.

This clonotype has a count of ten or more. The V call is TRBV2, the J call TRBJ1-1, with TRBD1 identical over 9 bases. V lost 5 bases and J lost 1; bases outside the gene matches: 5. This CDR3 is 15 amino acids long. In germline, CDR1 is SNHLY, CDR2 FYNNEI. CDR3 DNA: TGTGCCAGCAGTCCCGGGACAGGGAAGAACACTGAAGCTTTCTTT. Protein sequence: CASSPGTGKNTEAFF.

This clonotype came up many times. J is TRBJ2-3 and V is TRBV7-6, with D unresolved. V was cut by 2 bases and J by 2 bases, with 8 bases left in between. The CDR3 contains 14 residues. Germline values: CDR1 SGHVS, CDR2 FNYEAQ. CDR3 in DNA: TGTGCCAGCAGCTTAAAAGCGATCACAGATACGCAGTATTTT. Amino acid sequence: CASSLKAITDTQYF.

Details on this clonotype: The junction departs from germline at one end; a sequencing error may be responsible. The chain uses TRBV6-2 or TRBV6-3 and TRBJ2-1; a weak D match, TRBD1 (5 bases). This CDR3 comprises 14 residues. Germline V lookup: CDR1 MNHEY, CDR2 SVGEGT. The CDR3 sequence is CASSYVTGYNEQFF. Here the CDR3 DNA reads TGTGCCAGCAGTTACGTAACAGGTTACAATGAACAGTTCTTC.

This chain connects TRBV19 to TRBJ2-3; D unclear. Germline V gene lookup returns CDR1 LNHDA and CDR2 SQIVND (reference sequence). Trimming stripped 0 bases from V and 2 bases from J, with 21 bases between. The CDR3 is made up of 19 amino acids. The CDR3 DNA sequence: TGTGCCAGTAGTATAGATCTGGCAGAAAGGCAAGAGTTCACAGATACGCAGTATTTT. Translating it yields CASSIDLAERQEFTDTQYF.

This clonotype has just a few counts. The rearrangement joins TRBV20-1 to TRBJ2-7, with TRBD1 identical over 7 bases. The junction had 7 bases not matched to a gene; V was cut back by 1 base and J by 4 bases. The CDR3 contains 14 residues. From germline, CDR1 is DFQATT and CDR2 SNEGSKA (reference sequence). CDR3 loop: CSARGGQTPYEQYF. CDR3 nucleotide sequence: TGCAGTGCTAGAGGGGGACAGACACCTTACGAGCAGTACTTC.

Notes on this clonotype: Given the absence of the conserved phenylalanine or tryptophan at the CDR3 end, a read error is likely. V is TRBV20-1 and J is TRBJ2-2; a possible D gene is TRBD1 (6 bases). Germline CDR1 and CDR2: DFQATT and SNEGSKA (reference sequence). The CDR3 contains 16 residues. The V and J ends lost 6 bases and 0 bases respectively, with 17 bases between them. CDR3 loop: CSARIRTASNTGELFL. CDR3 DNA: TGCAGTGCCAGAATTAGGACAGCCTCGAACACCGGGGAGCTGTTTCTT.

This clonotype was counted many times. This rearrangement joins TRBV20-1 to TRBJ1-5; D not resolved. The germline V gene has CDR1 DFQATT and CDR2 SNEGSKA (reference sequence). V dropped 8 bases and J dropped 3 bases, with 20 bases sitting between them. This CDR3 contains 15 residues. The CDR3 DNA sequence: TGCAGTTCAATAGACAAGGGCGACTCCAATCAGCCCCAGCATTTT. The encoded protein is CSSIDKGDSNQPQHF.

This clonotype was seen many times. This rearrangement joins TRBV7-9 to TRBJ1-6; D is uncertain. V was trimmed by 5 bases and J by 15 bases, leaving 26 bases between them. Germline CDR1 reads SEHNR; CDR2 reads FQNEAQ (reference sequence). This CDR3 has 16 amino acids. The CDR3 loop is CASSHALLKASGVLHF. Written as DNA, the CDR3 is TGTGCCAGCAGCCATGCCCTCCTGAAAGCCTCGGGCGTCCTCCACTTT.

For this clonotype: Here the CDR3 omits its conserved ending phenylalanine or tryptophan, so a read error is the likely source. The rearrangement links TRBV27 to TRBJ2-7; no reliable D call. This CDR3 spans 13 amino acids. CDR1 is MNHEY, CDR2 SMNVEV, per germline (reference sequence). With 0 bases removed from V and 5 bases from J, the gap between germline ends came to 8 bases. CDR3: CASSLSSNDEQYY. In DNA, the CDR3 is TGTGCCAGCAGTTTATCCTCCAACGACGAGCAGTACTAC.

Many counts were recorded for this clonotype. Germline is not matched at one junction end, which may reflect a read error. The chain couples TRBV24-1 to TRBJ1-1; weak D call: TRBD1 (5 bases). Germline V gene data show CDR1 as KGHDR and CDR2 as SFDVKD. The CDR3 totals 14 residues. CDR3 in amino acids: CATSEGRANAEAFF. CDR3 nucleotide sequence: TGTGCCACCAGTGAAGGCAGGGCGAACGCTGAAGCTTTCTTT.

This clonotype has just one count. One end of the junction fails to match germline, which may point to a read error. This chain joins TRBV20-1 and TRBJ2-1, with 9 positions matching TRBD2. The CDR3 has 15 residues. Germline CDR1 and CDR2: DFQATT and SNEGSKA (reference sequence). CDR3 sequence reads: CSARLEGGRGNGQFF. CDR3 in DNA: TGCAGTGCTAGACTCGAAGGCGGGAGGGGTAATGGGCAGTTCTTC.

This clonotype showed up many times. In DNA form, the CDR3 reads TGTGCCAGTAGTATATACGGTAATTGGAATCAGCCCCAGCATTTT. Amino acid sequence: CASSIYGNWNQPQHF. V usage is TRBV19 and J usage is TRBJ1-5; D ambiguous. The CDR3 has 15 amino acids. The germline V gene has CDR1 LNHDA and CDR2 SQIVND (reference sequence). The V end lost 2 bases, the J end lost 4 bases, and 12 bases lay between the germline ends.

The table lists this clonotype with a few counts. The CDR3 DNA is TGTGCCAGCAGAGGGTTGGCTAGCGGGGCTGAAAGCTCCTACAATGAGCAGTTCTTC. The encoded protein is CASRGLASGAESSYNEQFF. The chain joins TRBV12-3 or TRBV12-4 to TRBJ2-1, with 9 bases fitting TRBD2. Trimming took 6 bases from V and 0 from J; bases not matched to a gene: 15. The CDR3 is 19 residues long.